This TCR beta chain was sequenced during a study of T cell repertoires in cytomegalovirus infection. Study background: CMV infection plus the matching HLA type was flagged by public TCR beta signatures. Study-wide points: Dominant in the ex vivo response were TCR beta clonotypes restricted by HLA-C and specific for CMV. People with CMV and the relevant HLA were identified by cumulative public TCR beta family frequency.

V was cut by 3 bases and J by 6 bases, with 17 bases left in between. The CDR3 totals 16 residues. The table lists this clonotype with a few counts. Its target is not known. From the reads, TCRdb called clonotypes with MiXCR, one entry per CDR3 protein. The sample has approximately 280,000 distinct CDR3 sequences, around 20% seen once. This clonotype was sampled from a human donor in good health (CMV status not recorded). Some clones in this sample may be carry-over from other donors' samples. The source material was cultured PBMCs, sampled from culture after CMV antigen stimulation. The chain recombines TRBV12-3 or TRBV12-4 with TRBJ2-2; perhaps TRBD1 as D (5 bases). CDR3 protein: CASSFTAGSLPGELFF. The CDR3 region has the DNA TGTGCCAGCAGTTTTACCGCAGGGTCCCTCCCCGGGGAGCTGTTTTTT.